This TCR beta chain was retrieved from a study of blood T cell repertoires in COVID-19. Study background: Sites in the United States, Italy and Spain provided acute and convalescent COVID-19 samples.

Generated by immunoSEQ multiplex PCR, the TCRdb table keeps only in-frame clones and is missing some. There are some 74,000 clones in the sample; roughly 76% occur only once, and about 15% lies in the top ten. What was sequenced was peripheral blood. The TCR originated in a man aged 65 to 85 with active or convalescent COVID-19.

The CDR3 nucleotides are TGTGCCACCAGATCGGGGACAGCGTCCGACAATCAGCCCCAGCATTTT. Translated: CATRSGTASDNQPQHF. V is TRBV13 and J is TRBJ1-5; 7 nucleotides agree with TRBD1. Trimming took 10 bases from V and 3 from J; bases not matched to a gene: 15. Germline V CDR1 and CDR2: PRHDT, FYEKMQ (reference sequence). This CDR3 has 16 residues.